The 29 T cell receptor beta chains reported below all come from one sample, sequenced in a study of beta chain features in type 1 diabetes. Sequencing targeted expressed TCRB transcripts, as all isolated RNA had been reverse transcribed. Sequencing used immunoSEQ multiplex PCR; TCRdb keeps in-frame clones, though not all of them. The sample lists under 300,000 clones, 25% to 30% seen once, with approximately 4% in the top ten. The sample consisted of central memory CD4+ T cells from blood. These receptors were obtained from a man aged 30 to 45 in good health.

This rearrangement joins TRBV7-2 to TRBJ1-2; 9 bases are shared with TRBD1. Unmatched junction bases numbered 3, after V lost 5 bases and J lost 2 bases. The CDR3 length is 14 residues. Germline CDR1 and CDR2: SGHTA and FQGNSA. CDR3 sequence reads: CASSRDRENYGYTF. Here the CDR3 DNA reads TGTGCCAGCAGCCGGGACAGGGAAAACTATGGCTACACCTTC.

The gene calls are TRBV9 and TRBJ2-1; D possibly corresponds to TRBD2 (6 bases). CDR3 length: 14 residues. Trimming removed 0 bases from V and 4 bases from J, with 8 bases in between. Per the germline V gene, CDR1 is SGDLS and CDR2 is YYNGEE. DNA for the CDR3: TGTGCCAGCAGCGTAGCGGGGGTTTACAATGAGCAGTTCTTC. This gives the protein CASSVAGVYNEQFF.

This chain links TRBV7-9 with TRBJ2-2, with a tentative D call TRBD2 (5 bases). CDR1 and CDR2 from the germline V gene are SEHNR and FQNEAQ (reference sequence). V lost 2 bases, J lost 1 base, and 11 bases lay in between. The CDR3 has 16 amino acids. The CDR3 protein is CASSLRSGRNTGELFF. CDR3 DNA sequence: TGTGCCAGCAGCTTACGGTCGGGGAGGAACACCGGGGAGCTGTTTTTT. The variable domain in full, with the rest retrieved from reference TRBV7-9 and TRBJ2-2, is DTGVSQNPRHKITKRGQNVTFRCDPISEHNRLYWYRQTLGQGPEFLTYFQNEAQLEKSRLLSDRFSAERPKGSFSTLEIQRTEQGDSAMYLCASSLRSGRNTGELFFGEGSRLTVL.

This sequence joins TRBV5-4 and TRBJ1-4; D gene unclear. The CDR3 extends over 13 amino acids. Germline values: CDR1 SGHNT, CDR2 YYREEE (reference sequence). V was pared by 0 bases and J by 7 bases, with 7 bases between. CDR3 DNA: TGTGCCAGCAGCTTGGGATTGCGTGAAAAACTGTTTTTT. Protein sequence: CASSLGLREKLFF.

This clone was counted only a few times. The chain recombines TRBV2 with TRBJ2-7; possibly TRBD2 for D (5 bases). V shed 5 bases and J shed 3 bases, with 8 bases lying between them. Germline CDR1 and CDR2: SNHLY and FYNNEI. This CDR3 has 12 residues. CDR3 residues: CASSYTSYEQYF. CDR3 nucleotides: TGTGCCAGCAGTTACACTAGCTACGAGCAGTACTTC.

This clone was counted only a few times. The chain joins TRBV19 to TRBJ2-7, with D unclear. This CDR3 spans 11 amino acids. Germline assignment: CDR1 LNHDA and CDR2 SQIVND (reference sequence). V gave up 6 bases and J gave up 2 bases, with 5 bases separating them. The CDR3 DNA reads as TGTGCCAGTAGATCGACCTACGAGCAGTACTTC. Translating gives CASRSTYEQYF.

This CDR3 is CASTPTGANIQYF. The CDR3 DNA follows: TGTGCCAGCACGCCGACAGGGGCGAACATTCAGTACTTC. J is TRBJ2-4 and V is TRBV2; 8 positions match TRBD1. Germline V gene sequence: CDR1 SNHLY, CDR2 FYNNEI. V was clipped by 7 bases and J by 7 bases; unmatched bases: 6. This CDR3 contains 13 residues.

This clone came up many times. This sample also contains other DNA sequences that code for the same CDR3. The chain carries TRBV7-2 and TRBJ2-5, with a weak D call TRBD2 (6 bases). Germline assignment: CDR1 SGHTA and CDR2 FQGNSA. The CDR3 is 14 residues long. The V end was cut by 7 bases, the J end by 1 base, with 13 bases between. CDR3 region: CASTIGGAQETQYF. The CDR3, as DNA: TGTGCCAGCACGATAGGCGGGGCCCAAGAGACCCAGTACTTC.

The chain recombines TRBV2 with TRBJ2-7, with 9 bases aligning to TRBD1. CDR1 is SNHLY, CDR2 FYNNEI, per germline. This CDR3 is 14 amino acids long. The J segment lost 2 bases and the V segment lost 6 bases, leaving 5 bases of the junction unmatched. The CDR3 region has the DNA TGTGCCAGCAGCTGGACAGGGGACCCCTACGAGCAGTACTTC. It specifies CASSWTGDPYEQYF.

The chain employs TRBV9 and TRBJ2-3; TRBD2 is a possible D gene (6 bases). This CDR3 spans 13 amino acids. In germline, CDR1 is SGDLS, CDR2 YYNGEE. V was trimmed by 3 bases and J by 6 bases, leaving 11 bases between them. CDR3 in amino acids: CASSGDAGDTQYF. In DNA, the CDR3 is TGTGCCAGCAGCGGCGACGCGGGGGATACGCAGTATTTT.

This clone was observed a handful of times. This chain connects TRBV15 to TRBJ2-3; 9 bases agree with TRBD2. The CDR3 consists of 16 residues. In germline, CDR1 is LNHNV, CDR2 YYDKDF (reference sequence). Losses at the gene ends were 3 bases for V and 2 bases for J; bases not matched to a gene: 6. CDR3 amino acids: CATSSALAGSTDTQYF. CDR3 nucleotides: TGTGCCACCAGCAGTGCTCTAGCGGGGTCCACAGATACGCAGTATTTT.

The rearrangement joins TRBV19 to TRBJ2-4, with D hard to call. This CDR3 spans 14 amino acids. The germline CDR1 and CDR2 sequences are LNHDA and SQIVND (reference sequence). Trimming left V 7 bases short and J 0 bases short, with 10 bases between. CDR3 in DNA: TGTGCCAGTAAGAGTCCACTAGCCAAAAACATTCAGTACTTC. Protein: CASKSPLAKNIQYF.

V and J are TRBV18 and TRBJ2-7; 9 positions agree with TRBD1. The CDR3 consists of 14 residues. V shed 6 bases and J 3 bases; nucleotides not matched to a gene: 6. Germline CDR1 and CDR2: KGHSH and LQKENI. The CDR3 bases are TGTGCCAGCTCCCCGGGACAGGGATACTACGAGCAGTACTTC. It specifies CASSPGQGYYEQYF.

This clone was counted between two and nine times. J is TRBJ1-1 and V is TRBV29-1; D unresolved. Germline loops: CDR1 SQVTM, CDR2 ANQGSEA. There are 13 residues in the CDR3. Trimming cost V 7 bases and J 3 bases, with 15 bases left between them. CDR3 nucleotide sequence: TGCAGCGCTGTGTCTGGTCGGGACACTGAAGCTTTCTTT. Its protein is CSAVSGRDTEAFF. The whole variable domain, filled in from reference TRBV29-1 and TRBJ1-1, reads SAVISQKPSRDICQRGTSLTIQCQVDSQVTMMFWYRQQPGQSLTLIATANQGSEATYESGFVIDKFPISRPNLTFSTLTVSNMSPEDSSIYLCSAVSGRDTEAFFGQGTRLTVV.

The V call is TRBV4-2, the J call TRBJ2-5; D might be TRBD2 (5 bases). Germline V gene sequence: CDR1 LGHNA, CDR2 YNFKEQ. Trimming took 4 bases from V and 5 from J, leaving 11 bases between them. The CDR3 has 13 amino acids. For the CDR3, the DNA is TGTGCCAGCAGCCTTGCCCCGGGGGAGACCCAGTACTTC. Its protein product is CASSLAPGETQYF.

This clone occurred many times. V is TRBV5-1 and J is TRBJ2-1; 12 bases match TRBD2. This CDR3 has 18 residues. Germline CDR1 reads SGHRS; CDR2 reads YFSETQ. The J segment lost 7 bases and the V segment lost 0 bases, leaving 11 bases of the junction unmatched. CDR3 in DNA: TGCGCCAGCAGCTTGGGGACTAGCGGGATCCGGTTAGGGAATGAGCAGTTCTTC. It specifies CASSLGTSGIRLGNEQFF.

V and J are TRBV5-4 and TRBJ2-5; 9 positions match TRBD1. The germline CDR1 and CDR2 sequences are SGHNT and YYREEE (reference sequence). The trim removed 4 bases at V and 7 bases at J, leaving 5 bases unmatched. The CDR3 runs to 13 residues. DNA of the CDR3: TGTGCCAGCAGCCTACAGGGGGCCGCGACCCAGTACTTC. Protein product: CASSLQGAATQYF. Drawing the rest from reference TRBV5-4 and TRBJ2-5, the complete variable domain is ETGVTQSPTHLIKTRGQQVTLRCSSQSGHNTVSWYQQALGQGPQFIFQYYREEENGRGNFPPRFSGLQFPNYSSELNVNALELDDSALYLCASSLQGAATQYFGPGTRLLVL.

This clone was recorded a few times. The gene calls are TRBV21-1 and TRBJ2-7; TRBD1 is the table's D call and was not checked against the DNA. TRBV21-1 is a pseudogene locus. The CDR3 sequence is 13 residues long. Written as DNA, the CDR3 is TGTGCCAGAGGCCTTGGGCTCCAGAGCGAGCAGTACTTC. Encoded protein: CARGLGLQSEQYF.

This sequence joins TRBV27 and TRBJ1-2, with TRBD1 identical over 11 bases. CDR3 size: 16 residues. Trimming cost V 5 bases and J 5 bases; bases outside gene matches: 10. Germline lookup yields CDR1 MNHEY and CDR2 SMNVEV (reference sequence). CDR3 sequence: CASSTTGTGGQYGYTF. In DNA form, the CDR3 reads TGTGCCAGCAGTACCACCGGGACAGGGGGGCAATATGGCTACACCTTC.

The chain couples TRBV7-8 to TRBJ2-7; 8 nucleotides align to TRBD2. CDR3 size: 18 residues. V shed 1 base and J 3 bases; nucleotides not matched to a gene: 14. CDR1 and CDR2 (germline): SGHVS, FQNEAQ. CDR3 amino acids: CASSLGGLEVRRRYEQYF. The CDR3 DNA reads as TGTGCCAGCAGCTTAGGGGGACTAGAGGTTCGTCGGCGCTACGAGCAGTACTTC.

With respect to this clone: It may be a read error: a sequence one base away is much more abundant. This rearrangement joins TRBV30 to TRBJ2-3; D is perhaps TRBD2 (6 bases). The V end lost 5 bases, the J end lost 2 bases, and 14 bases lay between the germline ends. The CDR3 sequence is 14 residues long. The germline V gene encodes CDR1 GTSNPN and CDR2 SVGIG (reference sequence). This CDR3 is CAWAEGLSTDTQYF. CDR3 DNA: TGTGCCTGGGCGGAAGGACTATCCACAGATACGCAGTATTTT.

J is TRBJ2-3 and V is TRBV7-2; either TRBD1 or TRBD2 may fit D (6 bases each). Germline CDR1 SGHTA, CDR2 FQGNSA. V was cut by 3 bases and J by 1 base, with 11 bases left in between. The CDR3 spans 15 residues. The CDR3 loop is CASSLEGDRTDTQYF. The CDR3 DNA reads as TGTGCCAGCAGCTTGGAGGGGGATCGCACAGATACGCAGTATTTT.

The chain links TRBV29-1 to TRBJ2-3; 10 bases are shared with TRBD1. The V gene end was trimmed by 4 bases and the J gene end by 5 bases; junction bases not matched to a gene: 6. The CDR3 is 14 residues long. Germline CDR1 reads SQVTM; CDR2 reads ANQGSEA. In DNA form, the CDR3 reads TGCAGCGTTGGGGACAGGGGATGGGGAGATACGCAGTATTTT. Translated: CSVGDRGWGDTQYF.

The chain carries TRBV9 and TRBJ1-6; D not certain. Trimming removed 3 bases from V and 5 bases from J, with 15 bases in between. Germline V gene data show CDR1 as SGDLS and CDR2 as YYNGEE. CDR3 length equals 16 residues. CDR3 protein: CASSAMVGTDNSPLHF. CDR3 nucleotides: TGTGCCAGCAGCGCAATGGTGGGCACAGATAATTCACCCCTCCACTTT.

V gene TRBV18 combines with J gene TRBJ2-3; no firm D call. The V end lost 2 bases, the J end lost 6 bases, and 15 bases lay between the germline ends. This CDR3 has 15 residues. The V gene's germline CDR1 is KGHSH and CDR2 LQKENI. The CDR3 is CASSPDTPPADTQYF. The CDR3 nucleotides are TGTGCCAGCTCACCAGACACCCCGCCAGCCGATACGCAGTATTTT.

This chain links TRBV6-1 with TRBJ2-7; D is perhaps TRBD1 (5 bases). Germline V gives CDR1 MNHNS, CDR2 SASEGT. CDR3 length: 12 amino acids. Trimming took off 4 bases at V and 6 bases at J, with 10 bases between the two ends. The CDR3 sequence: CASSVDRAEQYF. Written as DNA, the CDR3 is TGTGCCAGCAGTGTCGACAGAGCCGAGCAGTACTTC.

The chain couples TRBV29-1 to TRBJ2-3; TRBD2 agrees at 8 bases. In germline, CDR1 is SQVTM, CDR2 ANQGSEA. V was clipped by 7 bases and J by 2 bases; unmatched bases: 5. The CDR3 runs 13 residues. DNA for the CDR3: TGCAGCGGAACCGGGGGGGACACAGATACGCAGTATTTT. Its translation: CSGTGGDTDTQYF.

V and J are TRBV10-3 and TRBJ2-7, with 14 bases that match TRBD2. Per germline, CDR1 ENHRY and CDR2 SYGVKD. Unmatched junction bases numbered 5, after V lost 5 bases and J lost 5 bases. The CDR3 is 15 residues long. The CDR3: CAISPGLAGGNEQYF. The CDR3 DNA reads TGTGCCATCAGTCCAGGACTAGCGGGAGGAAACGAGCAGTACTTC.

V gene TRBV10-3 combines with J gene TRBJ2-7, with TRBD1 matching over 8 bases. The CDR3 totals 14 residues. The V segment lost 6 bases and the J segment 4 bases; nucleotides outside the gene matches: 8. Germline V gives CDR1 ENHRY, CDR2 SYGVKD. The CDR3 sequence: CAIRNTGGNYEQYF. The CDR3 coding sequence is TGTGCCATCAGGAACACAGGGGGAAATTACGAGCAGTACTTC.